Each of the 7 T cell receptor beta chains below was sequenced from the same sample in a study of PD-L1 blockade in urothelial cancer. As for time point: pretreatment peripheral blood. TCRdb keeps only in-frame clones here, not all; method: immunoSEQ multiplex PCR. The data hold 80,000 to 90,000 clones, with over 75% observed a single time. The sequencing here drew on PBMCs, taken around atezolizumab (anti-PD-L1) treatment. Receptors originate from a man in his 60s with urothelial cancer.

V usage is TRBV20-1 and J usage is TRBJ2-1, with D unresolved. V was shortened by 0 bases and J by 8 bases, with 5 bases between the two germline ends. CDR1 DFQATT and CDR2 SNEGSKA come from the germline V gene (reference sequence). The CDR3 loop spans 11 amino acids. The CDR3 region has the DNA TGCAGTGCTAGAGATCTCCATGAGCAGTTCTTC. This codes for CSARDLHEQFF.

This chain links TRBV5-1 with TRBJ2-1; 11 nucleotides agree with TRBD2. J was trimmed by 2 bases and V by 5 bases; bases with no gene match: 6. The CDR3 sequence is 16 residues long. Germline CDR1 SGHRS, CDR2 YFSETQ. As DNA, the CDR3 is TGCGCCAGCAGTAAGACTAGCGGGACTCCCTACAATGAGCAGTTCTTC. This sequence encodes CASSKTSGTPYNEQFF.

The chain links TRBV5-8 to TRBJ1-4; 7 bases are a match to TRBD1. The CDR3 sequence is 18 residues long. Losses at the gene ends were 0 bases for V and 2 bases for J; bases not matched to a gene: 10. The V gene's germline CDR1 is SGHTS and CDR2 YDEGEE. CDR3 nucleotide sequence: TGTGCCAGCAGCTTGGGCCGGACAGGAGGCGCGACTAATGAAAAACTGTTTTTT. Translating gives CASSLGRTGGATNEKLFF.

This clone was picked up one time. The chain uses TRBV6-6 and TRBJ2-7; the match to TRBD2 covers 7 bases. The CDR3 runs to 15 residues. The V gene's germline CDR1 is MNHNY and CDR2 SVGAGI (reference sequence). After removal of 2 bases from V and 0 bases from J, the junction contained 4 bases not matched to a gene. The CDR3 region has the DNA TGTGCCAGCAGTTACCACGGGGAGGGCTCCTACGAGCAGTACTTC. This translates into CASSYHGEGSYEQYF.

The chain recombines TRBV30 with TRBJ2-7; TRBD2 might be the D (6 bases). The CDR3 sequence is 15 residues long. Germline V gene data show CDR1 as GTSNPN and CDR2 as SVGIG (reference sequence). With 8 bases removed from V and 1 base from J, the gap between germline ends came to 21 bases. CDR3 sequence (DNA): TGTGCCGGGTACCGGCAGGAGGGGATATCCTACGAGCAGTACTTC. This gives the protein CAGYRQEGISYEQYF.

The V gene is TRBV7-3, the J gene TRBJ2-1; 9 positions match TRBD2. The CDR3 spans 15 residues. CDR1 and CDR2 (germline): SGHTA, FQGTGA. The V and J ends lost 5 bases and 5 bases, in that order; junction bases with no gene match: 7. This chain's CDR3 is CASSPGLAPHNEQFF. The DNA for the CDR3 is TGTGCCAGCAGCCCCGGACTAGCGCCACACAATGAGCAGTTCTTC. Variable domain in full (rest from reference TRBV7-3 and TRBJ2-1): GAGVSQTPSNKVTEKGKYVELRCDPISGHTALYWYRQSLGQGPEFLIYFQGTGAADDSGLPNDRFFAVRPEGSVSTLKIQRTERGDSAVYLCASSPGLAPHNEQFFGPGTRLTVL.

This chain's CDR3 is CASSTGQGGTEAFF. The CDR3 DNA follows: TGCGCCAGCAGCACGGGACAGGGAGGGACTGAAGCTTTCTTT. The chain couples TRBV5-1 to TRBJ1-1; 9 bases fit TRBD1. The germline CDR1 and CDR2 sequences are SGHRS and YFSETQ. The CDR3 sequence is 14 residues long. The junction had 6 bases not matched to a gene; V was cut back by 4 bases and J by 5 bases.